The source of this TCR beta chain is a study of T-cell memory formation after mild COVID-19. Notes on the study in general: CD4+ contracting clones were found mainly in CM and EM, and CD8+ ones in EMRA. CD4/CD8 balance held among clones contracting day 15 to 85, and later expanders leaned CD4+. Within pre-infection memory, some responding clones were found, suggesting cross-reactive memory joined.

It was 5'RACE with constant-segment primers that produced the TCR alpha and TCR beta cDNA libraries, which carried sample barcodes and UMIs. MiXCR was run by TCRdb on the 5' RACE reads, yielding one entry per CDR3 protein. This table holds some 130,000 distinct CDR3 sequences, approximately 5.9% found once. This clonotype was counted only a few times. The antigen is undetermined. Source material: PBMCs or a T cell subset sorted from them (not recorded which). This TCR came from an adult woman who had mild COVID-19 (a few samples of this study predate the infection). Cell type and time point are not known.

The CDR3 spells CASSPWGQGALLGTEAFF. In DNA, the CDR3 is TGTGCCAGCTCACCCTGGGGACAGGGGGCTCTCTTAGGCACTGAAGCTTTCTTT. The rearrangement links TRBV18 to TRBJ1-1; TRBD1 aligns across 12 bases. Germline V CDR1 and CDR2: KGHSH, LQKENI. V trimming: 3 bases; J trimming: 4 bases; junction bases outside the gene matches: 12. The CDR3 extends over 18 amino acids.